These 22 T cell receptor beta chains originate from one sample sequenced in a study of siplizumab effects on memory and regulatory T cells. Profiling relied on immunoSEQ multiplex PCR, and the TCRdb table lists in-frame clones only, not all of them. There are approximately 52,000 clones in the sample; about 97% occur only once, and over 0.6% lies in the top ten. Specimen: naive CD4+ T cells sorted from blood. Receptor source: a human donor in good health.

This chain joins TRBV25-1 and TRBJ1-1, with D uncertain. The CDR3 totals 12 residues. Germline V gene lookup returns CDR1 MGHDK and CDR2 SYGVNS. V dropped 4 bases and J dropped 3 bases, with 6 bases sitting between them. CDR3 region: CASSAWDTEAFF. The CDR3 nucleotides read TGTGCCAGCAGTGCCTGGGACACTGAAGCTTTCTTT.

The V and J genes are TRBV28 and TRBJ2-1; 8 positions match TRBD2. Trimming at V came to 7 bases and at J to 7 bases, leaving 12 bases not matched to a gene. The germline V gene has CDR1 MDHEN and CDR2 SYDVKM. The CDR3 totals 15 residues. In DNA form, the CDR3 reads TGTGCCAGCATCACCCCGGGAGGGCCGGGGAATGAGCAGTTCTTC. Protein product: CASITPGGPGNEQFF.

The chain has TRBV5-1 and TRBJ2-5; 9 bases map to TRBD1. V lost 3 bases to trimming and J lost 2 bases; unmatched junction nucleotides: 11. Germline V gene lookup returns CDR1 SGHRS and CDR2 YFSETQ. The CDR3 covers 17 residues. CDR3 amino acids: CASSSIKGQGLQETQYF. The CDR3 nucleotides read TGCGCCAGCAGCTCAATTAAAGGACAGGGGTTACAAGAGACCCAGTACTTC. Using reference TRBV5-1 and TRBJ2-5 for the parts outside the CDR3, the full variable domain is KAGVTQTPRYLIKTRGQQVTLSCSPISGHRSVSWYQQTPGQGLQFLFEYFSETQRNKGNFPGRFSGRQFSNSRSEMNVSTLELGDSALYLCASSSIKGQGLQETQYFGPGTRLLVL.

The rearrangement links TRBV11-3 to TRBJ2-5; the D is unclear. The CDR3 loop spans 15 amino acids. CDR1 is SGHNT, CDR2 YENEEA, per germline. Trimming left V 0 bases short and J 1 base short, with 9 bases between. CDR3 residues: CASSLDFHPQETQYF. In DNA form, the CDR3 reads TGTGCCAGCAGCTTAGATTTTCACCCCCAAGAGACCCAGTACTTC. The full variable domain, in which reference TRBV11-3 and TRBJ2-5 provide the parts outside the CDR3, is EAGVVQSPRYKIIEKKQPVAFWCNPISGHNTLYWYLQNLGQGPELLIRYENEEAVDDSQLPKDRFSAERLKGVDSTLKIQPAELGDSAVYLCASSLDFHPQETQYFGPGTRLLVL.

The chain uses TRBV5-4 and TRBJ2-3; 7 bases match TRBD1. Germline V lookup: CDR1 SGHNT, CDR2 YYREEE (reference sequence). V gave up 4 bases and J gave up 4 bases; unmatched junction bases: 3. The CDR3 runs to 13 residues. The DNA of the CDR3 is TGTGCCAGCAGCATTACAGGGGCAGATACGCAGTATTTT. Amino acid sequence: CASSITGADTQYF.

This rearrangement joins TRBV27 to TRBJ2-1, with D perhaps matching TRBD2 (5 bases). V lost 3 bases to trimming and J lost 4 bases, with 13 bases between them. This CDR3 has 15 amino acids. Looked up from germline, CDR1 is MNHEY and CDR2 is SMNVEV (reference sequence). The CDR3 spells CASSFAGAEYNEQFF. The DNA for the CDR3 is TGTGCCAGCAGTTTTGCCGGAGCGGAATACAATGAGCAGTTCTTC.

CDR3 DNA: TGCGCCAGCAGCCAAGTGCTAGCGGGAGCTTACGAGCAGTACTTC. Translated: CASSQVLAGAYEQYF. This sequence joins TRBV4-3 and TRBJ2-7; TRBD2 matches 10 bases. The CDR3 has 15 residues. Germline-derived CDR1 and CDR2 are LGHNA and YSLEER. After removal of 1 base from V and 4 bases from J, the junction contained 4 bases not matched to a gene.

CDR3 nucleotides: TGTGCCAGTAGTTCCAGGACTAGCCTCATAACAGGGGATACGCAGTATTTT. Translation gives CASSSRTSLITGDTQYF. J is TRBJ2-3 and V is TRBV19, with 8 bases identical to TRBD2. CDR1 and CDR2 from the germline V gene are LNHDA and SQIVND (reference sequence). This CDR3 is built from 17 residues. With 5 bases clipped from V and 6 bases from J, the junction kept 16 bases outside the gene matches.

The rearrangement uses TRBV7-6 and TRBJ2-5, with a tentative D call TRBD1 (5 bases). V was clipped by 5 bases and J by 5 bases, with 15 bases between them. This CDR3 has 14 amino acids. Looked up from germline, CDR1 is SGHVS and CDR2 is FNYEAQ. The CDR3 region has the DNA TGTGCCAGCAGCAGAAGCAGGGATGGGGAGACCCAGTACTTC. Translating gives CASSRSRDGETQYF.

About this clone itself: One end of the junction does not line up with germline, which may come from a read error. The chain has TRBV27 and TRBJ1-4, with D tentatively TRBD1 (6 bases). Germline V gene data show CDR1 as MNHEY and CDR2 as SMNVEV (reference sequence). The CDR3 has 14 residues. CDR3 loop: CASSLSGATEKLFF. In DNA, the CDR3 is TGTGCCAGCAGCTTATCAGGGGCTACTGAAAAACTGTTTTTT.

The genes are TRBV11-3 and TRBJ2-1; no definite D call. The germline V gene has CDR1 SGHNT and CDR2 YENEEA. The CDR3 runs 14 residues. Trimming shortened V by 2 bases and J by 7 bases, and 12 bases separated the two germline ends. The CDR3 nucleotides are TGTGCCAGCAGCTTATGGAGACTGGCAAATGAGCAGTTCTTC. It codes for CASSLWRLANEQFF.

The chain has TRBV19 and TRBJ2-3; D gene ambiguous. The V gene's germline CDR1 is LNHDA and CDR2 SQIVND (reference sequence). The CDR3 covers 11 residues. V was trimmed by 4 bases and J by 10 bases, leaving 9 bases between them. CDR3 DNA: TGTGCCAGTAGTAACACCGGACCGCAGTATTTT. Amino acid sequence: CASSNTGPQYF.

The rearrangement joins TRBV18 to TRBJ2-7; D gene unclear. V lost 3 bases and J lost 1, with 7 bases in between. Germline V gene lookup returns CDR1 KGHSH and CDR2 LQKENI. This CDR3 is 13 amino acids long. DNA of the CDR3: TGTGCCAGCTCACCTGTGGCGTCCTACGAGCAGTACTTC. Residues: CASSPVASYEQYF.

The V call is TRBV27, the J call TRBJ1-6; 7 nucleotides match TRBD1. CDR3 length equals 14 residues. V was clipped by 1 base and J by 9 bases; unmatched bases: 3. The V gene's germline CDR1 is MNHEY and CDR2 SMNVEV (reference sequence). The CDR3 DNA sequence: TGTGCCAGCAGTTTATACCAGGGGGTTTCACCCCTCCACTTT. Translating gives CASSLYQGVSPLHF.

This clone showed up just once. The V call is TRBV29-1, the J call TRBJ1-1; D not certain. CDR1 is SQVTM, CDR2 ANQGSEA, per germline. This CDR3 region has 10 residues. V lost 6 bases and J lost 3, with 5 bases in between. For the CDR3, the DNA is TGCAGCGTCCGGGACACTGAAGCTTTCTTT. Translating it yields CSVRDTEAFF.

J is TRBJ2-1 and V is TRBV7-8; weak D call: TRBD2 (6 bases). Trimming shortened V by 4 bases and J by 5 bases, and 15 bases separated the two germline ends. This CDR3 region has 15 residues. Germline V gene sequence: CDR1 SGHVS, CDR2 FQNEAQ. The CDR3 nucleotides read TGTGCCAGCAGCTCAAAGCGGGTCAACCACAATGAGCAGTTCTTC. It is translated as CASSSKRVNHNEQFF.

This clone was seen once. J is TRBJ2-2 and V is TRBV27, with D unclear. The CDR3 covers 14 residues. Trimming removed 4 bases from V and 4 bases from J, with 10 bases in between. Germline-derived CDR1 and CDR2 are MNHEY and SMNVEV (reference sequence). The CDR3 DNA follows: TGTGCCAGCAGTTGGTCACCTGCCACCGGGGAGCTGTTTTTT. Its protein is CASSWSPATGELFF.

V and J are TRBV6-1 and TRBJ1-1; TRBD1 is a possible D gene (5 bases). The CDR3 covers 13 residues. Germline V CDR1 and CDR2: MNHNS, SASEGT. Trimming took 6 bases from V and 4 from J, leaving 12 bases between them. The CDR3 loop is CASSAGRITEAFF. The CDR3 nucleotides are TGTGCCAGCAGCGCGGGACGGATCACTGAAGCTTTCTTT.

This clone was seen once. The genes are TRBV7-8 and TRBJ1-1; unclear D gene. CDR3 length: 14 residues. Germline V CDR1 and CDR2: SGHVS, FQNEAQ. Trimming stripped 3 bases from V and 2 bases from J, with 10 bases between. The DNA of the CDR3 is TGTGCCAGCAGCTTGACGGGCTTTAACACTGAAGCTTTCTTT. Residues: CASSLTGFNTEAFF.

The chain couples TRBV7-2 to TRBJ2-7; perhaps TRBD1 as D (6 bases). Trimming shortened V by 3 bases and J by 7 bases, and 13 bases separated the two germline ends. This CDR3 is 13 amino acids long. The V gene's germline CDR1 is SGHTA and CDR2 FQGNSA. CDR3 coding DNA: TGTGCCAGCAGCTTGAACGACAGGACTGAGCAGTACTTC. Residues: CASSLNDRTEQYF.

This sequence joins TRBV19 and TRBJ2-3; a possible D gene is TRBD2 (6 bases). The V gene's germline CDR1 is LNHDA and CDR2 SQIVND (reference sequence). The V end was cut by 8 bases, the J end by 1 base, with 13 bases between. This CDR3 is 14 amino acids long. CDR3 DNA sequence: TGTGCCAGTGCCGAAGGCGGGGGCACAGATACGCAGTATTTT. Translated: CASAEGGGTDTQYF.

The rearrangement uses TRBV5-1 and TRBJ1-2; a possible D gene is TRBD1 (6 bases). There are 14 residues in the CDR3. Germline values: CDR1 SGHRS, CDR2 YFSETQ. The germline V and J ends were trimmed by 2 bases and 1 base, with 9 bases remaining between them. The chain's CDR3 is CASSLGQRNYGYTF. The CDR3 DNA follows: TGCGCCAGCAGCTTAGGACAGCGTAACTATGGCTACACCTTC.